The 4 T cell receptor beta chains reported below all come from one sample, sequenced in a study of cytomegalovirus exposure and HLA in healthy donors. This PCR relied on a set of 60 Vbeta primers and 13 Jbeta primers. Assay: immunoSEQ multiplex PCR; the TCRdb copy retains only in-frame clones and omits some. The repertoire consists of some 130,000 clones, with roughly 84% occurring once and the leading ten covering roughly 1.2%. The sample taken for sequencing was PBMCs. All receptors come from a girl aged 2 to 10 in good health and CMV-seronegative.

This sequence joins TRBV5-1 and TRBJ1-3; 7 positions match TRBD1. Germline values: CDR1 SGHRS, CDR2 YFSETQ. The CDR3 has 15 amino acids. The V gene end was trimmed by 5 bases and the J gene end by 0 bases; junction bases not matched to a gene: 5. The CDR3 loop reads CASRSGTDSGNTIYF. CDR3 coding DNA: TGCGCCAGCAGGTCCGGGACAGACTCTGGAAACACCATATATTTT.

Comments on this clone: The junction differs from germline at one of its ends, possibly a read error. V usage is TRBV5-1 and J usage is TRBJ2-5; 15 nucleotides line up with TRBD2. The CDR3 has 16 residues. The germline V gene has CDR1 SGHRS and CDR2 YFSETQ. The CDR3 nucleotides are TGCGCCAGCAGCTTGGAGGGACTAGCGGGGGGAGAGGCCCAGTACTTC. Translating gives CASSLEGLAGGEAQYF. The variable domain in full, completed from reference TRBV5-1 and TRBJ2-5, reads KAGVTQTPRYLIKTRGQQVTLSCSPISGHRSVSWYQQTPGQGLQFLFEYFSETQRNKGNFPGRFSGRQFSNSRSEMNVSTLELGDSALYLCASSLEGLAGGEAQYFGPGTRLLVL.

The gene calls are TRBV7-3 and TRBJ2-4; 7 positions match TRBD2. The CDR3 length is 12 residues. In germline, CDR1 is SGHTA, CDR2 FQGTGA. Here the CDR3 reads CPHGTIKNIQYF. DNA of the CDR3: TGTCCCCACGGGACTATCAAAAACATTCAGTACTTC.

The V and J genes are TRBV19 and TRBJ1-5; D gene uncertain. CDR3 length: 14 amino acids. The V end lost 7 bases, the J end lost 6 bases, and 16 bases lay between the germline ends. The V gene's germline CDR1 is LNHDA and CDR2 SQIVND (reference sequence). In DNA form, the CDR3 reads TGTGCCAGTACAGGAATTAACGTCGGTCAGCCCCAGCATTTT. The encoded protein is CASTGINVGQPQHF.